The 15 T cell receptor beta chains presented below share a single source sample, sequenced in a study of beta chain features in type 1 diabetes. The sequenced template was cDNA made from the entire isolated RNA. Using immunoSEQ multiplex PCR, the repertoire was profiled, and TCRdb retains in-frame clones only, with some absent. The sample consists of 300,000 to 350,000 clones, approximately 9.7% of them appearing once. What these receptors recognize is not known. Findings and limits, study-wide: In every one of the four CD4+ subsets, TCRB CDR3s were moderately but significantly shorter in Type 1 diabetes patients.

The sample comprised central memory CD4+ T cells from blood. The receptors come from a man younger than 45 with type 1 diabetes.

The V gene is TRBV29-1, the J gene TRBJ2-3; D is perhaps TRBD1 or TRBD2 (5 bases each). This CDR3 comprises 16 residues. The ends were cut back, 4 bases at V and 4 bases at J, with 21 bases in the middle. Germline V CDR1 and CDR2: SQVTM, ANQGSEA. CDR3 region: CSVVGQRGGGSDTQYF. The DNA of the CDR3 is TGCAGCGTTGTCGGCCAGAGGGGCGGAGGATCAGATACGCAGTATTTT.

This CDR3 is CASSSMGTEETQYF. In DNA, the CDR3 is TGTGCCAGCAGCTCGATGGGGACAGAAGAGACCCAGTACTTC. J is TRBJ2-5 and V is TRBV5-4; 7 bases match TRBD1. Trimming removed 3 bases from V and 3 bases from J; junction bases left unmatched: 5. Germline V gene lookup returns CDR1 SGHNT and CDR2 YYREEE (reference sequence). The CDR3 spans 14 residues.

J is TRBJ2-4 and V is TRBV5-6; D may correspond to TRBD1 or TRBD2 (6 bases each). V was shortened by 2 bases and J by 0 bases, with 9 bases between the two germline ends. This CDR3 is built from 15 residues. Germline V CDR1 and CDR2: SGHDT, YYEEEE. The CDR3 coding sequence is TGTGCCAGCAGCTTACGGGGGCTAGCCAAAAACATTCAGTACTTC. Protein product: CASSLRGLAKNIQYF.

This clone was seen a few times. This CDR3 is CSVWLGEKLFF. Here the CDR3 DNA reads TGCAGCGTTTGGTTGGGTGAAAAACTGTTTTTT. The J gene is TRBJ1-4, the V gene TRBV29-1; D is unclear. This CDR3 spans 11 amino acids. V lost 5 bases to trimming and J lost 7 bases, with 8 bases between them. Germline values: CDR1 SQVTM, CDR2 ANQGSEA.

This clone was counted a few times. The V gene is TRBV18, the J gene TRBJ2-3; D could derive from TRBD1 or TRBD2 (6 bases each). This CDR3 has 16 residues. V was trimmed by 3 bases and J by 0 bases, leaving 13 bases between them. Germline V gives CDR1 KGHSH, CDR2 LQKENI. The DNA of the CDR3 is TGTGCCAGCTCACCGAGGGGGGCCGGGAGCACAGATACGCAGTATTTT. It translates to CASSPRGAGSTDTQYF.

The J gene is TRBJ2-2, the V gene TRBV11-2; 9 nucleotides line up with TRBD1. V trimming: 5 bases; J trimming: 3 bases; junction bases outside the gene matches: 7. The CDR3 is 16 amino acids. Germline loops: CDR1 SGHAT, CDR2 FQNNGV. The CDR3 region has the DNA TGTGCCAGCAGCCCACTACAGGGGGCTTACACCGGGGAGCTGTTTTTT. Residues: CASSPLQGAYTGELFF.

This clone was seen more than once but under ten times. This chain joins TRBV25-1 and TRBJ2-7; a possible D gene is TRBD1 (6 bases). Deletions cut 5 bases from V and 1 base from J, with 15 bases between. The CDR3 covers 15 residues. CDR1 is MGHDK, CDR2 SYGVNS, per germline. The DNA for the CDR3 is TGTGCCAGCAGTCCGAAACAAGGGACATCCTACGAGCAGTACTTC. Translation gives CASSPKQGTSYEQYF.

With respect to this clone: This same CDR3 is encoded by further DNA sequences in the sample. V gene TRBV7-2 combines with J gene TRBJ2-3; D call uncertain. CDR1 SGHTA and CDR2 FQGNSA come from the germline V gene. The CDR3 has 14 residues. V was shortened by 1 base and J by 2 bases, with 7 bases between the two germline ends. The CDR3 sequence is CASSLGLLTDTQYF. CDR3 bases: TGTGCCAGCAGCTTAGGGCTGCTCACAGATACGCAGTATTTT.

This clone was observed a handful of times. V is TRBV6-5 and J is TRBJ2-5; TRBD2 is a possible D gene (5 bases). Trimming left V 1 base short and J 4 bases short, with 7 bases between. CDR1 is MNHEY, CDR2 SVGAGI, per germline. The CDR3 is made up of 13 amino acids. The CDR3 protein is CASSYWERETQYF. In DNA, the CDR3 is TGTGCCAGCAGTTACTGGGAGCGAGAGACCCAGTACTTC.

This clone was detected a few times. The V call is TRBV6-5, the J call TRBJ2-3; D perhaps matches TRBD2 (6 bases). Germline lookup yields CDR1 MNHEY and CDR2 SVGAGI. V dropped 7 bases and J dropped 0 bases, with 14 bases sitting between them. This CDR3 comprises 15 residues. CDR3 sequence (DNA): TGTGCCAGCACTAAAAGGGCGGGGAGCACAGATACGCAGTATTTT. This gives the protein CASTKRAGSTDTQYF.

A word on this clone: The junction does not match germline at one end; this may be a read error. This sequence joins TRBV6-5 and TRBJ1-6, with D maybe TRBD1 (5 bases). Germline lookup yields CDR1 MNHEY and CDR2 SVGAGI. The CDR3 is 12 residues long. CDR3 nucleotide sequence: TGTGCCAGCAGTCCCCCGGGCGGGACCGCCGAATTT. Protein: CASSPPGGTAEF.

This clone has a handful of counts. The genes are TRBV13 and TRBJ1-3, with 9 positions matching TRBD1. J lost 2 bases, V lost 5 bases, and 10 bases had no gene match. CDR1 and CDR2 (germline): PRHDT, FYEKMQ (reference sequence). This CDR3 has 17 amino acids. CDR3 residues: CASSLKDGTGTGNTIYF. The CDR3 DNA is TGTGCCAGCAGCCTAAAAGACGGGACAGGGACTGGAAACACCATATATTTT.

This clone is a singleton in its sample. The genes are TRBV6-1 and TRBJ2-2; no reliable D call. The CDR3 is 14 residues long. Germline V CDR1 and CDR2: MNHNS, SASEGT. Trimming removed 10 bases from V and 1 base from J, with 13 bases in between. The DNA of the CDR3 is TGTGCCACGATGGGAACCTTGAACACCGGGGAGCTGTTTTTT. Protein product: CATMGTLNTGELFF.

The chain joins TRBV28 to TRBJ2-5; no definite D call. The germline V and J ends were trimmed by 3 bases and 5 bases, with 7 bases remaining between them. Germline V gives CDR1 MDHEN, CDR2 SYDVKM. The CDR3 runs to 12 residues. CDR3 bases: TGTGCCAGCAGTTTGAGTCTCGAGACCCAGTACTTC. Translation: CASSLSLETQYF.

The chain combines TRBV28 with TRBJ2-1; maybe TRBD1 (7 bases). The germline V gene encodes CDR1 MDHEN and CDR2 SYDVKM. This CDR3 has 15 amino acids. Trimming left V 3 bases short and J 6 bases short, with 15 bases between. The CDR3 DNA reads TGTGCCAGCAGTTTTCCCGCAGGGGGGAGCAATGAGCAGTTCTTC. This translates into CASSFPAGGSNEQFF.